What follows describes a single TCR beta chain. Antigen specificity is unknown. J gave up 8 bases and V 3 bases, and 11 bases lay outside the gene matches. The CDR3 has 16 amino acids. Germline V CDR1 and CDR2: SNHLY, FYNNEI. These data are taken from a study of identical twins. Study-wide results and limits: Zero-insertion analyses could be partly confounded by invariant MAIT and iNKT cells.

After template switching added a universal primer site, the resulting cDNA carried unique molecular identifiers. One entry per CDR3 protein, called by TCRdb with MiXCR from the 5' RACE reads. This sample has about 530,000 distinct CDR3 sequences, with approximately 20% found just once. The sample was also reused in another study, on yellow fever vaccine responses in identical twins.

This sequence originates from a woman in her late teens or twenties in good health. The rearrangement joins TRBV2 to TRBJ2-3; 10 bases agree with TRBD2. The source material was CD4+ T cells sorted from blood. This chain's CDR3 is CASSEASGGSWGTQYF. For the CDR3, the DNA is TGTGCCAGCAGTGAGGCTAGCGGGGGTTCATGGGGTACGCAGTATTTT.